The 4 T cell receptor beta chains presented below share a single source sample, sequenced in a study of beta chain features in type 1 diabetes. As every portion of the isolated RNA was reverse transcribed, the sequencing read expressed TCRB transcripts. Libraries were prepared by immunoSEQ multiplex PCR; TCRdb keeps only in-frame clonotypes and omits some of them. This table has 350,000 to 450,000 clones, more than 12% appearing once. Sequencing was performed on naive CD4+ T cells from blood. These receptors all stem from a woman aged 18-29 years in good health.

V is TRBV11-2 and J is TRBJ2-6; the D gene is possibly TRBD1 (6 bases). The V end lost 1 base, the J end lost 0 bases, and 13 bases lay between the germline ends. Germline lookup yields CDR1 SGHAT and CDR2 FQNNGV. The CDR3 totals 18 residues. CDR3 amino acids: CASSLGRGISSGANVLTF. In DNA form, the CDR3 reads TGTGCCAGCAGCTTAGGTAGGGGGATCAGCTCTGGGGCCAACGTCCTGACTTTC.

This chain links TRBV7-9 with TRBJ2-2; 8 bases align to TRBD2. The length of the CDR3 is 16 residues. CDR1 and CDR2 from the germline V gene are SEHNR and FQNEAQ (reference sequence). V was clipped by 4 bases and J by 4 bases; unmatched bases: 8. CDR3 sequence reads: CASSWPGGRATGELFF. CDR3 bases: TGTGCCAGCAGCTGGCCGGGAGGGCGGGCCACCGGGGAGCTGTTTTTT.

This clone was counted between two and nine times. The CDR3 is CAWSPSTGGNEKLFF. The CDR3 DNA reads TGTGCCTGGAGTCCCTCGACAGGGGGCAACGAAAAACTGTTTTTT. The chain couples TRBV30 to TRBJ1-4, with 10 bases that match TRBD1. Looked up from germline, CDR1 is GTSNPN and CDR2 is SVGIG (reference sequence). Unmatched junction bases numbered 8, after V lost 2 bases and J lost 8 bases. The CDR3 runs 15 residues.

This chain joins TRBV7-9 and TRBJ1-2; tentatively, D is TRBD1 (5 bases). The germline CDR1 and CDR2 sequences are SEHNR and FQNEAQ (reference sequence). V lost 5 bases and J lost 9, with 13 bases in between. The CDR3 extends over 12 amino acids. For the CDR3, the DNA is TGTGCCAGCAGCCCTCAGGGTAACAGCTACACCTTC. It is translated as CASSPQGNSYTF. Full variable domain (outside the CDR3, taken from reference TRBV7-9 and TRBJ1-2): DTGVSQNPRHKITKRGQNVTFRCDPISEHNRLYWYRQTLGQGPEFLTYFQNEAQLEKSRLLSDRFSAERPKGSFSTLEIQRTEQGDSAMYLCASSPQGNSYTFGSGTRLTVV.